This T cell receptor beta chain was recorded in a study of blood T cell repertoires in COVID-19. The method was immunoSEQ multiplex PCR; TCRdb's version includes in-frame clones alone and lacks a portion of them. The top ten hold about 0.54% of the sample, which has under 200,000 clones, approximately 90% seen once. This receptor was taken from a man over 45 with acute or convalescent COVID-19. Sequences were obtained from peripheral blood.

The CDR3 sequence is CASSSIGTDLDQPQHF. The CDR3 DNA follows: TGTGCCAGCAGCTCGATCGGGACAGACTTAGATCAGCCCCAGCATTTT. The chain couples TRBV28 to TRBJ1-5; 7 bases agree with TRBD1. This CDR3 spans 16 amino acids. Germline CDR1 is MDHEN and CDR2 is SYDVKM. V shed 6 bases and J 5 bases; nucleotides not matched to a gene: 13. Supplemented by reference TRBV28 and TRBJ1-5, the full variable domain reads DVKVTQSSRYLVKRTGEKVFLECVQDMDHENMFWYRQDPGLGLRLIYFSYDVKMKEKGDIPEGYSVSREKKERFSLILESASTNQTSMYLCASSSIGTDLDQPQHFGDGTRLSIL.